The sequence of this T cell receptor beta chain was determined in a study of cytomegalovirus exposure and HLA in healthy donors. Study-wide findings and caveats: The dataset shows that most TCR sequences were rare, while some public TCRs occurred in many donors. For cytomegalovirus status, the classifier reportedly gave diagnoses with high specificity and sensitivity.

This CDR3 comprises 15 residues. The germline CDR1 and CDR2 sequences are MDHEN and SYDVKM. The J segment lost 3 bases and the V segment lost 7 bases, leaving 5 bases of the junction unmatched. PCR was performed using 60 Vbeta and 13 Jbeta primers. TCRdb's copy holds only in-frame clones and misses some; the assay was immunoSEQ multiplex PCR. The table lists 130,000 or so clones, roughly 80% of them singletons. This clone was seen once. What it binds is not known. The TCR was taken from a woman aged 55-69 years in good health and CMV-seronegative. What was sequenced was PBMCs. The chain uses TRBV28 and TRBJ2-2; 10 nucleotides agree with TRBD2. CDR3 sequence: CASKAGGLDTGELFF. The CDR3 nucleotides are TGTGCCAGCAAAGCGGGGGGGCTGGACACCGGGGAGCTGTTTTTT.